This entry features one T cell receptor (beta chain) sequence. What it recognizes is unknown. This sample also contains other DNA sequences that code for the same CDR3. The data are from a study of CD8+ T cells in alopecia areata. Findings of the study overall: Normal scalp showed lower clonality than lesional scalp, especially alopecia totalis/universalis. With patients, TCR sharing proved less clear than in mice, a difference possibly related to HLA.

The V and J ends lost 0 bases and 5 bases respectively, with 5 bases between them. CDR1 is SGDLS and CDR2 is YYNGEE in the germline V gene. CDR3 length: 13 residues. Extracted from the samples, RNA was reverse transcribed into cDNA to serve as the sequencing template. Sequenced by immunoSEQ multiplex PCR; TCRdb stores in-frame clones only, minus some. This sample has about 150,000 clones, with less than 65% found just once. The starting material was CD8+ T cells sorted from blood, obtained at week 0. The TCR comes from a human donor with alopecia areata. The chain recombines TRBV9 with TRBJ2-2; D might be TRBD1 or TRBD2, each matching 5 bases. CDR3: CASSVGGTGELFF. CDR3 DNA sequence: TGTGCCAGCAGCGTAGGGGGGACCGGGGAGCTGTTTTTT. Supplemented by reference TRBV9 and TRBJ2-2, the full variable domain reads DSGVTQTPKHLITATGQRVTLRCSPRSGDLSVYWYQQSLDQGLQFLIQYYNGEERAKGNILERFSAQQFPDLHSELNLSSLELGDSALYFCASSVGGTGELFFGEGSRLTVL.